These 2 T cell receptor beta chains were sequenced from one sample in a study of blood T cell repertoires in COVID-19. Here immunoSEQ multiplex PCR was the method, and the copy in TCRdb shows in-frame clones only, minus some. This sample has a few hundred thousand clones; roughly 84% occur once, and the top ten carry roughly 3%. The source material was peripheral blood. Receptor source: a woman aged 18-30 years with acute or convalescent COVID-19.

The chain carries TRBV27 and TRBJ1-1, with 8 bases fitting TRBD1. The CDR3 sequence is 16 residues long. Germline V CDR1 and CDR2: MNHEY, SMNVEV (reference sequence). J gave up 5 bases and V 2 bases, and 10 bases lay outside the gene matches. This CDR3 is CASSLKPTGEMTEAFF. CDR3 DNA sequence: TGTGCCAGCAGTTTAAAACCGACAGGGGAGATGACTGAAGCTTTCTTT.

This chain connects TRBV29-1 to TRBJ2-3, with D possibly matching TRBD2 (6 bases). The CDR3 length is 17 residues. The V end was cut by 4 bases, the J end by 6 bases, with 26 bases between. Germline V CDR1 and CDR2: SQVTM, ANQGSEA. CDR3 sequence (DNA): TGCAGCGTTGGAAAGCAGCTGGCAGGGAGGTATTGGGATACGCAGTATTTT. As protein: CSVGKQLAGRYWDTQYF.